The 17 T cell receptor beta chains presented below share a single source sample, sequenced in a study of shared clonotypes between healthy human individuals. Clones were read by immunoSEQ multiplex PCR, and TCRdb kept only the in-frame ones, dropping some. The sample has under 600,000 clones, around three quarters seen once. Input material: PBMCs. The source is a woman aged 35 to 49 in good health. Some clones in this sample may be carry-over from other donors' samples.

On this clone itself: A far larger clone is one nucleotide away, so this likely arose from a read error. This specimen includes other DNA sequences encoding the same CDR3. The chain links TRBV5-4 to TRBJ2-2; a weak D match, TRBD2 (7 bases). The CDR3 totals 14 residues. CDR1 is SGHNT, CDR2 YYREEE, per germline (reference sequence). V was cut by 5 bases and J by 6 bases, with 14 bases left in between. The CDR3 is CASRIGGGAGELFF. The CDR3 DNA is TGTGCCAGCAGGATTGGGGGGGGCGCCGGGGAGCTGTTTTTT.

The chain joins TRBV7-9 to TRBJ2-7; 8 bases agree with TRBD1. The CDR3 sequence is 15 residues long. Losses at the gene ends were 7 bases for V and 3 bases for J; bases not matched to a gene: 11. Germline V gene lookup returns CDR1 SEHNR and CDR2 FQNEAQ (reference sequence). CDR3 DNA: TGTGCCAGCACCTCGGGCAGGGGGCCCGTCTACGAGCAGTACTTC. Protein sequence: CASTSGRGPVYEQYF.

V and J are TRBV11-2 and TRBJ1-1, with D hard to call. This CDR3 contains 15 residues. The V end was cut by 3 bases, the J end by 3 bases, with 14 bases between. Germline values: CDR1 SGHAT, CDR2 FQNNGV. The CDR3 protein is CASSLDYNGDTEAFF. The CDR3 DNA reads TGTGCCAGCAGCTTGGACTATAACGGCGACACTGAAGCTTTCTTT.

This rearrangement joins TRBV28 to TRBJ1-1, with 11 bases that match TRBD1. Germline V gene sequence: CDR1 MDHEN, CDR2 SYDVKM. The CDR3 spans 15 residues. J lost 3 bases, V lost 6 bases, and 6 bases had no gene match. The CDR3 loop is CASRQRGQGDTEAFF. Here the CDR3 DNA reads TGTGCCAGCAGACAGAGGGGACAGGGGGACACTGAAGCTTTCTTT.

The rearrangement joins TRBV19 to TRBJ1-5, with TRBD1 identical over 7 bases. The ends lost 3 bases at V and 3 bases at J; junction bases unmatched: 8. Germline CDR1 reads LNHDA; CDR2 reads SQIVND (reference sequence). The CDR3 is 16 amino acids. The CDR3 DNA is TGTGCCAGTAGTATCGTAGGACAGGCAGTCAATCAGCCCCAGCATTTT. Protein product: CASSIVGQAVNQPQHF.

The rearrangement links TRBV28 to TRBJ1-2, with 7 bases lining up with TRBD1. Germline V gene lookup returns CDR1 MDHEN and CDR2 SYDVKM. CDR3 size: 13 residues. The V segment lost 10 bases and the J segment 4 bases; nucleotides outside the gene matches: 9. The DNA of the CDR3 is TGTGCCACAACAGGGGCTCCCCTCTATGGCTACACCTTC. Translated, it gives CATTGAPLYGYTF.

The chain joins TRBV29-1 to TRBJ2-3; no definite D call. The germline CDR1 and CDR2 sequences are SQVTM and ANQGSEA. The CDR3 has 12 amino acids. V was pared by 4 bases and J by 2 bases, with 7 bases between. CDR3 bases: TGCAGCGTTGCAGAGAACACAGATACGCAGTATTTT. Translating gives CSVAENTDTQYF.

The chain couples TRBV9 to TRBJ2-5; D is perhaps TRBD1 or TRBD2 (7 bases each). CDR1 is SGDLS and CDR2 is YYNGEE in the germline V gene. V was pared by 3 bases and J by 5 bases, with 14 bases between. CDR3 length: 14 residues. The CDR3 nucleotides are TGTGCCAGCAGCGAGGGAGGGGGCGCGGAGACCCAGTACTTC. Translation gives CASSEGGGAETQYF.

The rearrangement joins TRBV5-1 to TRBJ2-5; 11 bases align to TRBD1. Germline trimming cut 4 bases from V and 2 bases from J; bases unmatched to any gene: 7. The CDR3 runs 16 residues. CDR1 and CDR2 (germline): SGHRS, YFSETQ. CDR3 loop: CASSTWTGGLQETQYF. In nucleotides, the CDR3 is TGCGCCAGCAGCACCTGGACAGGGGGCCTTCAAGAGACCCAGTACTTC.

The CDR3 here is CASSLVGTSSGNEQFF. The CDR3 DNA sequence: TGCGCCAGCAGCTTGGTCGGGACTAGCTCTGGCAATGAGCAGTTCTTC. The rearrangement links TRBV5-1 to TRBJ2-1; 9 bases fit TRBD2. Germline V gene data show CDR1 as SGHRS and CDR2 as YFSETQ. The J segment lost 6 bases and the V segment lost 0 bases, leaving 7 bases of the junction unmatched. CDR3 length: 16 amino acids.

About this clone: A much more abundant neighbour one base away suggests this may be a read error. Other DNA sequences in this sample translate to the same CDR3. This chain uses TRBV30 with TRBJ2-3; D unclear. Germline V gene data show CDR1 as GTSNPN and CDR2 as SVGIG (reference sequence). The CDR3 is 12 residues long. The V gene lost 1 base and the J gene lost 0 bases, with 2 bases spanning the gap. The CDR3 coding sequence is TGTGCCTGGAGTGCCAGCACAGATACGCAGTATTTT. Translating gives CAWSASTDTQYF. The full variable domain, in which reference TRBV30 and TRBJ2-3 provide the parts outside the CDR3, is SQTIHQWPATLVQPVGSPLSLECTVEGTSNPNLYWYRQAAGRGLQLLFYSVGIGQISSEVPQNLSASRPQDRQFILSSKKLLLSDSGFYLCAWSASTDTQYFGPGTRLTVL.

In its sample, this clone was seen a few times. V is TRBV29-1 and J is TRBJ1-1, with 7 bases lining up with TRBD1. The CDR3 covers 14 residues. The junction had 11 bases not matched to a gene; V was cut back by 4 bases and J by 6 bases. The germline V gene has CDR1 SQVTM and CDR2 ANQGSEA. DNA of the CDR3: TGCAGCGTTGCACAGGGGCCCCAGCAGGCTGAAGCTTTCTTT. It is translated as CSVAQGPQQAEAFF.

CDR3 sequence (DNA): TGTGCCAGCAGTCCCCTACTCCAGACAGCGAACACTGAAGCTTTCTTT. Translating gives CASSPLLQTANTEAFF. The chain combines TRBV28 with TRBJ1-1; possible D gene TRBD1, 5 bases. V was clipped by 5 bases and J by 1 base, with 17 bases between them. Germline values: CDR1 MDHEN, CDR2 SYDVKM. CDR3 length equals 16 residues.

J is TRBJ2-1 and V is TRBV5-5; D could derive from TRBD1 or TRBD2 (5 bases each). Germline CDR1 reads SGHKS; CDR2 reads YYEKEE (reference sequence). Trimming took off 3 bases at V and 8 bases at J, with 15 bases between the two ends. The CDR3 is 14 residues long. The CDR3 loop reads CASSWDLRSDEQFF. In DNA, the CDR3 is TGTGCCAGCAGCTGGGACCTCAGGAGCGATGAGCAGTTCTTC. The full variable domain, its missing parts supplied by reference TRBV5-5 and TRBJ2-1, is DAGVTQSPTHLIKTRGQQVTLRCSPISGHKSVSWYQQVLGQGPQFIFQYYEKEERGRGNFPDRFSARQFPNYSSELNVNALLLGDSALYLCASSWDLRSDEQFFGPGTRLTVL.

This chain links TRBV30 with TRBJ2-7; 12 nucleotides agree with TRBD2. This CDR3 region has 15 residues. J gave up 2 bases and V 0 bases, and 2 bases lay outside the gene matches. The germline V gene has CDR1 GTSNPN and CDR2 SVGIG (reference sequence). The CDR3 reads CAWSVGLAGTYEQYF. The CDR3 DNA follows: TGTGCCTGGAGTGTAGGACTAGCGGGAACCTACGAGCAGTACTTC.

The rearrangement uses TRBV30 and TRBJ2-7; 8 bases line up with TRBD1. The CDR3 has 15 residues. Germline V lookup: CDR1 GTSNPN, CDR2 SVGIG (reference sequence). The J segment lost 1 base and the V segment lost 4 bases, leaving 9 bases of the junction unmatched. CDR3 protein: CAWIRYRGKSYEQYF. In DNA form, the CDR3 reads TGTGCCTGGATCCGTTACAGGGGGAAATCCTACGAGCAGTACTTC.

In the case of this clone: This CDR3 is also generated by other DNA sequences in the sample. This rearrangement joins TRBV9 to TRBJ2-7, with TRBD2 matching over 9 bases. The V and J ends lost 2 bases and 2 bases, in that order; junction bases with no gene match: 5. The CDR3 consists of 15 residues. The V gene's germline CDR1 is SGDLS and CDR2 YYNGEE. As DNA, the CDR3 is TGTGCCAGCAGCGTGGAACTAGCGGGCCCCTACGAGCAGTACTTC. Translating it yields CASSVELAGPYEQYF.